The source of this TCR beta chain is a study of T cell responses to AZD1222 COVID-19 vaccine. CDR1 is SGHTA, CDR2 FQGTGA, per germline. V shed 6 bases and J 6 bases; nucleotides not matched to a gene: 18. The CDR3 length is 18 residues. General observations from the study: Spike regions recognized by vaccine-associated CD4 TCRs spanned the protein, led by 160-218 and 743-854. Clonal diversity may have been underestimated, and the donors were mostly white British, with more females than males.

On this clone itself: Its antigen is not known.

Some clones are missing from TCRdb's copy, which holds only in-frame ones; the method was immunoSEQ multiplex PCR. This sample yields roughly 170,000 clones, of which around 87% are seen a single time; about 3% belongs to the top ten. The clonotype was recovered from an adult in good health. This chain uses TRBV7-3 with TRBJ2-1, with 9 bases fitting TRBD2. Sample: peripheral blood, taken on day 0 of AZD1222 vaccination. CDR3 nucleotides: TGTGCCAGCAGTACCCCTATAGGCGGGAGGGGGTCAGGCAATGAGCAGTTCTTC. Protein sequence: CASSTPIGGRGSGNEQFF.